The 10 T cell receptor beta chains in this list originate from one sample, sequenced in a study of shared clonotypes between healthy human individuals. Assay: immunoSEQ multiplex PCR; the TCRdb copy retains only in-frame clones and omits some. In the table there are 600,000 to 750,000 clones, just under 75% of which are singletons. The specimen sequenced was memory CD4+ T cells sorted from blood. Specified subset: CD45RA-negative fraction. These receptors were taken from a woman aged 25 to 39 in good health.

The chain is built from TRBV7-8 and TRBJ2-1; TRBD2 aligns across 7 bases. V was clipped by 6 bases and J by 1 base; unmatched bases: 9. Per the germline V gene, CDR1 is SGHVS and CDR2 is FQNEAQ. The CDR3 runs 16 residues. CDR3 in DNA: TGTGCCAGCAGTCGGACTAGAGTTAGGTCCTACAATGAGCAGTTCTTC. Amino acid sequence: CASSRTRVRSYNEQFF. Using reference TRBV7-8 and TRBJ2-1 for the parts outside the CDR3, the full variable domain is GAGVSQSPRYKVAKRGQDVALRCDPISGHVSLFWYQQALGQGPEFLTYFQNEAQLDKSGLPSDRFFAERPEGSVSTLKIQRTQQEDSAVYLCASSRTRVRSYNEQFFGPGTRLTVL.

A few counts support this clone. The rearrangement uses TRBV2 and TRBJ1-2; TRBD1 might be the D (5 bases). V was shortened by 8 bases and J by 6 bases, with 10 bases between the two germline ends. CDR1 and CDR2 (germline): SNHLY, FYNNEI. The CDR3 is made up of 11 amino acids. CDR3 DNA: TGTGCCAGCGGGCAGGGAGATGGCTACACCTTC. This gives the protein CASGQGDGYTF.

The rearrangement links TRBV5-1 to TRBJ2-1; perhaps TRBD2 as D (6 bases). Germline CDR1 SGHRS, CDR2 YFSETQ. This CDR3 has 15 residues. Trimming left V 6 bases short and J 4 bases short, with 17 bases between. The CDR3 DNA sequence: TGCGCCAGCACCACGGGGGACGGAACTTACAATGAGCAGTTCTTC. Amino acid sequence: CASTTGDGTYNEQFF.

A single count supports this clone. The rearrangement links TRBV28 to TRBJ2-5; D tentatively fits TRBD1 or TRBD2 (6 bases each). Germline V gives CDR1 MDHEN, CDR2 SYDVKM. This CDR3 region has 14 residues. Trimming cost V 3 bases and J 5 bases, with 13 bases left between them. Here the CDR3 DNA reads TGTGCCAGCAGTTTTGCAGGGGCGGGGGAGACCCAGTACTTC. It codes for CASSFAGAGETQYF.

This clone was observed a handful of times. In nucleotides, the CDR3 is TGTGCCAGCAGCTCGCCGGGGCGCGAGCAGTTCTTC. Its protein is CASSSPGREQFF. The V call is TRBV11-3, the J call TRBJ2-1; D may correspond to TRBD1 or TRBD2 (5 bases each). The V and J ends lost 4 bases and 10 bases respectively, with 11 bases between them. Germline CDR1 is SGHNT and CDR2 is YENEEA. This CDR3 contains 12 residues.

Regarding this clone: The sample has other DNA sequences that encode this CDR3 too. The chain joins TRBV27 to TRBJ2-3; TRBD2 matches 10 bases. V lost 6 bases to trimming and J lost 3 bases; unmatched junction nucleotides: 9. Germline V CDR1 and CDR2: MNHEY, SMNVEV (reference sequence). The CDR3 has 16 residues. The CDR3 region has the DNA TGTGCCAGCAGCCTCGGACTAGCGGAGTCTACAGATACGCAGTATTTT. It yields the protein CASSLGLAESTDTQYF.

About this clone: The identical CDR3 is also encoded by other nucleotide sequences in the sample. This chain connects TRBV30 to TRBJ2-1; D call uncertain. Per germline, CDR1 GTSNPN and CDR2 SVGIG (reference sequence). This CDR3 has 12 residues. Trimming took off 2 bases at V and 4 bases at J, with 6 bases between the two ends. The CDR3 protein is CAWSRSYNEQFF. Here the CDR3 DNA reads TGTGCCTGGAGTAGGAGTTACAATGAGCAGTTCTTC.

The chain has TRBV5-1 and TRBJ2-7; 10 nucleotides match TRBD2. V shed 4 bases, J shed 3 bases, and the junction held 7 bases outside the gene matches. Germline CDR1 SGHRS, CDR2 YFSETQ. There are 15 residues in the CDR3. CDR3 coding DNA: TGCGCCAGCAGCCCTCTAGCGGGAGCACTCTACGAGCAGTACTTC. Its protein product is CASSPLAGALYEQYF.

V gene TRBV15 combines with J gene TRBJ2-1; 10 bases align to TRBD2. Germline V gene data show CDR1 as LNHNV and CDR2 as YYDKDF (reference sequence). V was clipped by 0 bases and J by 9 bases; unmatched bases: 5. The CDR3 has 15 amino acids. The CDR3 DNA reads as TGTGCCACCAGCAGAGACAGCGGGAGGGGAGGTGAGCAGTTCTTC. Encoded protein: CATSRDSGRGGEQFF.

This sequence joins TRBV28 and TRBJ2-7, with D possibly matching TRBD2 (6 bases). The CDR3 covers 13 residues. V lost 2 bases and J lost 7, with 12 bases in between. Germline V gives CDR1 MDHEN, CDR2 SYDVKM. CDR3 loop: CASSLGTPWEQYF. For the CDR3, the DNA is TGTGCCAGCAGTTTAGGGACTCCTTGGGAGCAGTACTTC.